What follows is one T cell receptor (beta chain) and its context. Antigen: not known. The sample originates from a study of T-cell reconstitution after alpha-beta-depleted transplantation in children. Study results and limitations: For some patients, TCRbeta diversity was high at day 60 because of recipient T cells and thymic progenitors that survived. T-cell counts and diversity at one year post-transplant came mainly from newly produced T cells. Alpha-beta T cells about two months after transplant reportedly derived from several hundred expanded graft clones.

CDR3 length: 15 residues. Germline V gives CDR1 MGHDK, CDR2 SYGVNS. V lost 5 bases, J lost 2 bases, and 16 bases lay in between. This sample's TCRbeta library carried unique molecular identifier barcodes. One entry per CDR3 protein, called by TCRdb with MiXCR from the PCR reads. The table has 540,000 or so distinct CDR3 sequences, roughly 24% seen once; the top ten hold 13% to 15%. This material consisted of PBMCs, mostly from graft donor cells, taken 360 days after TCRalphabeta/CD19-depleted stem cell transplant. The chain is built from TRBV25-1 and TRBJ2-7; tentatively, D is TRBD2 (5 bases). The TCR was taken from a boy younger than two who had a stem cell transplant for acute myeloid leukemia, so the T cells may come from the graft donor. CDR3 in amino acids: CASSRSDFSAYEQYF. CDR3 nucleotide sequence: TGTGCCAGCAGTAGATCTGATTTTAGCGCCTACGAGCAGTACTTC.